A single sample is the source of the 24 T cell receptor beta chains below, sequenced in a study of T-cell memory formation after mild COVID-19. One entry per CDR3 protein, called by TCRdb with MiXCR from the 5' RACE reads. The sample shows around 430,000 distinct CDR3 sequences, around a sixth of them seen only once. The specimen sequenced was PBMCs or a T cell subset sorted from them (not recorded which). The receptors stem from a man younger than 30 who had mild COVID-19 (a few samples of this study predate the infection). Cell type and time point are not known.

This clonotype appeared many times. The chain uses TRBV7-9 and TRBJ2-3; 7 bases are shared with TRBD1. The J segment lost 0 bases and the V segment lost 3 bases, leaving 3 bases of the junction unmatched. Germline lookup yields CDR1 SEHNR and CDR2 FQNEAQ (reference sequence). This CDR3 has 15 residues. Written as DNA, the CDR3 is TGTGCCAGCAGCTTGGGGACAGATAGCACAGATACGCAGTATTTT. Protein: CASSLGTDSTDTQYF.

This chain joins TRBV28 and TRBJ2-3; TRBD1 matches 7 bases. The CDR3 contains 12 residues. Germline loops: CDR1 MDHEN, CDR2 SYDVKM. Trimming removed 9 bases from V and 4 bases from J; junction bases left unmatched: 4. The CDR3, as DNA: TGTGCCAGTCGGACAGGTCCAGATACGCAGTATTTT. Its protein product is CASRTGPDTQYF.

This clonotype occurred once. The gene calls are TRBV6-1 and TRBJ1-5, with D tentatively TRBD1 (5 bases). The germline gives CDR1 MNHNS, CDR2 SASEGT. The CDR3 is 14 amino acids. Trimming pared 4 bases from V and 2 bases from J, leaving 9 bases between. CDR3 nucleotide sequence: TGTGCCAGCAGTGGGGGGAATGGCAATCAGCCCCAGCATTTT. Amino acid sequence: CASSGGNGNQPQHF.

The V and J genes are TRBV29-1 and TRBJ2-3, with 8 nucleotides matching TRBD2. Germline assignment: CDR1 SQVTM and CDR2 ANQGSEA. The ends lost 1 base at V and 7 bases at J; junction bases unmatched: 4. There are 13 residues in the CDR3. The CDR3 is CSVEGTSKYTQYF. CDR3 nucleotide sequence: TGCAGCGTTGAAGGGACTAGCAAATATACGCAGTATTTT.

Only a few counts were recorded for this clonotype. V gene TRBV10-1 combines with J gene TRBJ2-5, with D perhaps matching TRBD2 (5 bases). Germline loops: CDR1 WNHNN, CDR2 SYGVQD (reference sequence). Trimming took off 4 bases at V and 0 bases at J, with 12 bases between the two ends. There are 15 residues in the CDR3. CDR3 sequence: CASSGGGLYQETQYF. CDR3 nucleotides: TGCGCCAGCAGTGGCGGCGGACTGTACCAAGAGACCCAGTACTTC.

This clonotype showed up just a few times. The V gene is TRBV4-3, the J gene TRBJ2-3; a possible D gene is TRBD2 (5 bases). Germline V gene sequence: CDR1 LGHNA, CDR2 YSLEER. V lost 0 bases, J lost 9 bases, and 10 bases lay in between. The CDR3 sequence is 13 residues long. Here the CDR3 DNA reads TGCGCCAGCAGCCAAGAGTATAGCGTAACGCAGTATTTT. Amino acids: CASSQEYSVTQYF.

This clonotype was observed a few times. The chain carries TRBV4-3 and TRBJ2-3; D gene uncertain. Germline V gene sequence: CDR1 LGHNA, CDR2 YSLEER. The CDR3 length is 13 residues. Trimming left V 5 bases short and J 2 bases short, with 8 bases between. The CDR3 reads CASSVAVTDTQYF. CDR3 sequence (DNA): TGCGCCAGCAGCGTTGCGGTCACAGATACGCAGTATTTT.

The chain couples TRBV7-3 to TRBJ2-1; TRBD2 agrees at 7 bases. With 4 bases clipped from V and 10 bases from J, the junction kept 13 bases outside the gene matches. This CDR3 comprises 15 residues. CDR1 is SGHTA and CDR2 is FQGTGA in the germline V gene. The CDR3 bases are TGTGCCAGCAGCTATAAAGGAGTAGGCGGGGGAGAGCAGTTCTTC. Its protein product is CASSYKGVGGGEQFF.

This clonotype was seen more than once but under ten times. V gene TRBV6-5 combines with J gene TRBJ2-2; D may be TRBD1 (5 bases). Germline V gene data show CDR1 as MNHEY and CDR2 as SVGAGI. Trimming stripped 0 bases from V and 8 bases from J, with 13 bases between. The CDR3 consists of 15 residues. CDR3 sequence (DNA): TGTGCCAGCAGTTACTCGAGTAGGGGTGCTGGGGAGCTGTTTTTT. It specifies CASSYSSRGAGELFF.

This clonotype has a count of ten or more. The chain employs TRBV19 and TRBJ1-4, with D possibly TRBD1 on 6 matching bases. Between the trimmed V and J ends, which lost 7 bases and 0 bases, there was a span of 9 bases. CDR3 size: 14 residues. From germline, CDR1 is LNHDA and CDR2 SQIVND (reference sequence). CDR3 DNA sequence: TGTGCCAGTACCGAGGGGGCAACTAATGAAAAACTGTTTTTT. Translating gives CASTEGATNEKLFF.

CDR3: CSARLLGGPGEKLFF. In nucleotides, the CDR3 is TGCAGTGCTAGGCTCCTGGGAGGGCCGGGTGAAAAACTGTTTTTT. The rearrangement uses TRBV20-1 and TRBJ1-4; D remains unclear. The germline V and J ends were trimmed by 3 bases and 7 bases, with 18 bases remaining between them. The CDR3 covers 15 residues. The germline gives CDR1 DFQATT, CDR2 SNEGSKA (reference sequence).

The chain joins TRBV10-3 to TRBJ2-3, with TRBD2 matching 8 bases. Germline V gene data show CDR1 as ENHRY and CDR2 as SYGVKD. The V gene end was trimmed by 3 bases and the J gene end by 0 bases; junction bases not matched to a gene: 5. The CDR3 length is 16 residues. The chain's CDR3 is CAISDLGGASTDTQYF. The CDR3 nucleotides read TGTGCCATCAGTGATCTCGGGGGGGCCAGCACAGATACGCAGTATTTT.

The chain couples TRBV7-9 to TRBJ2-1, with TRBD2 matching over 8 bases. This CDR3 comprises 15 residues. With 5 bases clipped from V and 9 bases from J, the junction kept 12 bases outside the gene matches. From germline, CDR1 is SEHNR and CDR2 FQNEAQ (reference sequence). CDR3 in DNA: TGTGCCAGCAGCCCTACAAGCGGGGGACATATTGAGCAGTTCTTC. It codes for CASSPTSGGHIEQFF.

The CDR3 loop is CASSLTGGSQPQHF. The CDR3 DNA follows: TGTGCCAGCAGCTTGACAGGGGGGTCTCAGCCCCAGCATTTT. This chain uses TRBV7-9 with TRBJ1-5; 9 bases match TRBD1. Germline loops: CDR1 SEHNR, CDR2 FQNEAQ (reference sequence). This CDR3 comprises 14 residues. After removal of 3 bases from V and 6 bases from J, the junction contained 3 bases not matched to a gene.

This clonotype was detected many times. The CDR3 loop reads CASSLYYQGETQYF. The CDR3 DNA sequence: TGTGCCAGCAGCTTGTATTACCAGGGCGAGACCCAGTACTTC. The rearrangement uses TRBV5-6 and TRBJ2-5; D perhaps matches TRBD1 (5 bases). This CDR3 is 14 amino acids long. V lost 1 base, J lost 5 bases, and 12 bases lay in between. From germline, CDR1 is SGHDT and CDR2 YYEEEE.

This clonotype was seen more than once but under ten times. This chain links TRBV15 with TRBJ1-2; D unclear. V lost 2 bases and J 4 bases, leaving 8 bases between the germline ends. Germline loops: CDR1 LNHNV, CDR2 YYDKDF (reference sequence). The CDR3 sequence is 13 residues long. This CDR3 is CATSRQDLYGYTF. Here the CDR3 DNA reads TGTGCCACCAGCAGACAGGACCTCTATGGCTACACCTTC.

This CDR3 reads CSKTRDTQETQYF. In DNA, the CDR3 is TGCAGCAAGACTAGGGACACCCAAGAGACCCAGTACTTC. This chain links TRBV29-1 with TRBJ2-5; D may match TRBD1 or TRBD2 (6 bases each). This CDR3 spans 13 amino acids. CDR1 and CDR2 from the germline V gene are SQVTM and ANQGSEA. The V and J ends lost 8 bases and 1 base respectively, with 14 bases between them.

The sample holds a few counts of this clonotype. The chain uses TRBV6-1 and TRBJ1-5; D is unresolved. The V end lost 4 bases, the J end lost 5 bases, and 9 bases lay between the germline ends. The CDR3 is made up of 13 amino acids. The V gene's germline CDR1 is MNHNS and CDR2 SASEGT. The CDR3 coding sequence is TGTGCCAGCAGTGTTTGGGAGTATCAGCCCCAGCATTTT. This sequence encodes CASSVWEYQPQHF.

The CDR3 protein is CASSMRETQYF. CDR3 nucleotides: TGTGCCAGCAGTATGCGGGAGACCCAGTACTTC. V is TRBV6-6 and J is TRBJ2-5; unclear D gene. V lost 5 bases, J lost 5 bases, and 6 bases lay in between. Germline V gene lookup returns CDR1 MNHNY and CDR2 SVGAGI (reference sequence). The CDR3 totals 11 residues.

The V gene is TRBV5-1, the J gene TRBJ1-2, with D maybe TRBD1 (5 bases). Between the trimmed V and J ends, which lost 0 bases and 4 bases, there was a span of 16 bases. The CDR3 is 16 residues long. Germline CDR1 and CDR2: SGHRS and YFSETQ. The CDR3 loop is CASSLEVGDPIYGYTF. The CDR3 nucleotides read TGCGCCAGCAGCTTGGAGGTAGGGGACCCAATCTATGGCTACACCTTC.

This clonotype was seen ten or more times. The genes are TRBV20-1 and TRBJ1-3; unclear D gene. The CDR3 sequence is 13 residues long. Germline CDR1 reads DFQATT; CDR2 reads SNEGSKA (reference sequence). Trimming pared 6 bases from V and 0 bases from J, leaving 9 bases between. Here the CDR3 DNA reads TGCAGTGCGGACCCAAACTCTGGAAACACCATATATTTT. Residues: CSADPNSGNTIYF.

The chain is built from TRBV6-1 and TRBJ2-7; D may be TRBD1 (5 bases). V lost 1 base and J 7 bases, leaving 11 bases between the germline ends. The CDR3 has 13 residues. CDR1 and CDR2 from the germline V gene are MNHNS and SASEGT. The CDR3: CASSEVRAREQYV. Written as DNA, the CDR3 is TGTGCCAGCAGTGAAGTCAGGGCCCGGGAGCAGTACGTC.

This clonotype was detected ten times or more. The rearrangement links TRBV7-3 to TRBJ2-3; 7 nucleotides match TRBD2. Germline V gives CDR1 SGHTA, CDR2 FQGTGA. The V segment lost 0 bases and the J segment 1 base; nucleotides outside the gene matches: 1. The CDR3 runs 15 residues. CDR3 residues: CASSLTSGRTDTQYF. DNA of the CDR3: TGTGCCAGCAGCTTAACTAGCGGGCGCACAGATACGCAGTATTTT.

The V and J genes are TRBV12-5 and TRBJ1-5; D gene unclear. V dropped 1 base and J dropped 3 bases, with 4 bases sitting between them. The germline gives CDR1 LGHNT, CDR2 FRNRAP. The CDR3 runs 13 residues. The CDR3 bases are TGTGCTAGTGGTTTGGGCACCAATCAGCCCCAGCATTTT. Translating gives CASGLGTNQPQHF.